This passage covers 30 T cell receptor beta chains from one sample sequenced in a study of early T cells in non-severe SARS-CoV-2 infection. One entry per CDR3 protein, called by TCRdb with MiXCR from the 5' RACE reads. The sample carries about 77,000 distinct CDR3 sequences, 16% recorded once. Material: whole blood. These receptors were obtained from an adult who was a healthcare worker with PCR-confirmed SARS-CoV-2 infection or an uninfected control (not recorded which).

Here the CDR3 reads CASSLETGELFF. For the CDR3, the DNA is TGTGCCAGCAGCTTGGAGACCGGGGAGCTGTTTTTT. The chain is built from TRBV11-1 and TRBJ2-2; D gene uncertain. This CDR3 has 12 residues. Per germline, CDR1 SGHAT and CDR2 FQDESV (reference sequence). V shed 3 bases and J shed 5 bases, with 4 bases lying between them.

The V call is TRBV7-2, the J call TRBJ1-1, with D unresolved. Germline assignment: CDR1 SGHTA and CDR2 FQGNSA. There are 16 residues in the CDR3. V was pared by 2 bases and J by 7 bases, with 20 bases between. CDR3 DNA: TGTGCCAGCAGCTTAAGAGCTCTGGTGGGGTTAAATGAAGCTTTCTTT. Its protein product is CASSLRALVGLNEAFF.

Only a few counts were recorded for this clonotype. The chain links TRBV15 to TRBJ2-7; 7 nucleotides align to TRBD2. V lost 1 base, J lost 7 bases, and 10 bases stayed unmatched. Per germline, CDR1 LNHNV and CDR2 YYDKDF (reference sequence). This CDR3 spans 15 amino acids. The CDR3 bases are TGTGCCACCAGCAGAGGGGCAGGGAGCGGGGAAGAGCAGTACTTC. It codes for CATSRGAGSGEEQYF.

This clonotype was seen only a few times. This chain joins TRBV9 and TRBJ2-5; 12 bases agree with TRBD1. Germline loops: CDR1 SGDLS, CDR2 YYNGEE. The length of the CDR3 is 16 residues. Unmatched junction bases numbered 5, after V lost 0 bases and J lost 5 bases. CDR3 sequence reads: CASSVGQGQGAETQYF. The CDR3 DNA reads as TGTGCCAGCAGCGTAGGCCAGGGACAGGGGGCCGAGACCCAGTACTTC.

This clonotype was counted a few times. The chain carries TRBV9 and TRBJ2-5; maybe TRBD2 (7 bases). This CDR3 contains 15 residues. V lost 0 bases and J 5 bases, leaving 14 bases between the germline ends. The germline V gene encodes CDR1 SGDLS and CDR2 YYNGEE. CDR3 DNA sequence: TGTGCCAGCAGCGTAGTCGGGGGGCCCCGGGAGACCCAGTACTTC. Its protein is CASSVVGGPRETQYF.

The chain carries TRBV27 and TRBJ1-6, with D perhaps TRBD1 (6 bases). CDR1 is MNHEY and CDR2 is SMNVEV in the germline V gene (reference sequence). V lost 4 bases and J 5 bases, leaving 18 bases between the germline ends. This CDR3 is built from 17 residues. The CDR3 DNA sequence: TGTGCCAGCAGTTCCCGATCCGGGGGCATTAATAATTCACCCCTCCACTTT. Its protein is CASSSRSGGINNSPLHF.

The J gene is TRBJ2-1, the V gene TRBV5-6; D remains ambiguous. The V and J ends lost 0 bases and 8 bases respectively, with 12 bases between them. CDR1 and CDR2 from the germline V gene are SGHDT and YYEEEE. The CDR3 covers 14 residues. The CDR3 DNA reads TGTGCCAGCAGCTTGGGGCTAGAGAGACATGAGCAGTTCTTC. Translation: CASSLGLERHEQFF.

The genes are TRBV2 and TRBJ1-1; D is ambiguous. Trimming removed 3 bases from V and 8 bases from J, with 16 bases in between. CDR1 is SNHLY and CDR2 is FYNNEI in the germline V gene. This CDR3 region has 14 residues. CDR3 sequence: CASSDSLPGAEAFF. CDR3 sequence (DNA): TGTGCCAGCAGTGACAGTCTCCCCGGAGCCGAAGCTTTCTTT.

In its sample, this clonotype was seen a few times. The chain recombines TRBV30 with TRBJ2-2; the match to TRBD2 covers 14 bases. Germline trimming cut 4 bases from V and 4 bases from J; bases unmatched to any gene: 11. CDR3 length equals 18 residues. CDR1 is GTSNPN, CDR2 SVGIG, per germline (reference sequence). CDR3 loop: CAWKAYIGTSGGTGELFF. DNA for the CDR3: TGTGCCTGGAAGGCTTATATCGGGACTAGCGGGGGCACCGGGGAGCTGTTTTTT.

This clonotype occurred a few times. The rearrangement joins TRBV3-1 to TRBJ2-3; D call uncertain. CDR3 length: 14 residues. Germline V gene lookup returns CDR1 LGHDT and CDR2 YNNKEL (reference sequence). V was shortened by 0 bases and J by 1 base, with 5 bases between the two germline ends. In DNA, the CDR3 is TGTGCCAGCAGCCAAGATCCACGCACAGATACGCAGTATTTT. Its translation is CASSQDPRTDTQYF.

This clonotype was seen a handful of times. The rearrangement links TRBV5-1 to TRBJ1-1; 7 nucleotides align to TRBD1. The germline V gene encodes CDR1 SGHRS and CDR2 YFSETQ. V lost 5 bases, J lost 3 bases, and 7 bases stayed unmatched. The CDR3 totals 14 residues. The CDR3 here is CASSLDRVDTEAFF. Written as DNA, the CDR3 is TGCGCCAGCAGTTTAGACAGGGTGGACACTGAAGCTTTCTTT.

This clonotype was detected many times. CDR3 coding DNA: TGTGCCAGCAGCAAAGAGGCGACAGGGTGGTACTCTGGAAACACCATATATTTT. Translation gives CASSKEATGWYSGNTIYF. V gene TRBV21-1 combines with J gene TRBJ1-3; whether TRBD1, the table's D call, matches the DNA was not checked. TRBV21-1 counts as a pseudogene. This CDR3 spans 18 amino acids.

This clonotype appeared many times. The chain links TRBV27 to TRBJ2-1; maybe TRBD2 (5 bases). In germline, CDR1 is MNHEY, CDR2 SMNVEV (reference sequence). The V end was cut by 2 bases, the J end by 3 bases, with 8 bases between. CDR3 length: 14 amino acids. The CDR3 sequence is CASSLRTFYNEQFF. For the CDR3, the DNA is TGTGCCAGCAGTTTACGGACTTTCTACAATGAGCAGTTCTTC.

This clonotype appeared many times. This chain links TRBV18 with TRBJ1-6; tentatively, D is TRBD1 (5 bases). Germline CDR1 and CDR2: KGHSH and LQKENI. Trimming stripped 1 base from V and 10 bases from J, with 14 bases between. The CDR3 is 15 amino acids. The CDR3 region has the DNA TGTGCCAGCTCACCACGAACAGGTGGAGAGTCACCCCTCCACTTT. Translated: CASSPRTGGESPLHF.

This clonotype was recorded a few times. V is TRBV29-1 and J is TRBJ1-2; D is uncertain. The ends were cut back, 4 bases at V and 2 bases at J, with 8 bases in the middle. The CDR3 runs to 12 residues. Looked up from germline, CDR1 is SQVTM and CDR2 is ANQGSEA. The CDR3 loop is CSVGPGNYGYTF. The CDR3 nucleotides are TGCAGCGTTGGTCCGGGGAACTATGGCTACACCTTC.

This clonotype occurred a few times. This chain links TRBV28 with TRBJ1-1, with D possibly being TRBD1 (6 bases). The CDR3 length is 14 residues. Deletions cut 5 bases from V and 3 bases from J, with 13 bases between. Looked up from germline, CDR1 is MDHEN and CDR2 is SYDVKM. This chain's CDR3 is CASSPRGPYTEAFF. The DNA of the CDR3 is TGTGCCAGCAGTCCACGGGGGCCTTACACTGAAGCTTTCTTT.

J is TRBJ1-6 and V is TRBV12-3 or TRBV12-4; 9 bases match TRBD1. J lost 8 bases, V lost 4 bases, and 6 bases had no gene match. The CDR3 spans 15 residues. CDR3 protein: CASSWTGAIHSPLHF. CDR3 DNA sequence: TGTGCCAGCAGTTGGACAGGGGCTATCCATTCACCCCTCCACTTT.

This clonotype appeared a few times. In nucleotides, the CDR3 is TGCGCCAGCAGCTTGGTCCCCTACGAGCAGTACTTC. The encoded protein is CASSLVPYEQYF. The chain links TRBV5-1 to TRBJ2-7; D unresolved. V lost 0 bases, J lost 2 bases, and 3 bases lay in between. Germline lookup yields CDR1 SGHRS and CDR2 YFSETQ. The CDR3 runs to 12 residues.

There are many counts of this clonotype. The genes are TRBV18 and TRBJ2-7; D might be TRBD1 (5 bases). Germline V gene lookup returns CDR1 KGHSH and CDR2 LQKENI. Trimming removed 4 bases from V and 3 bases from J, with 7 bases in between. This CDR3 contains 12 residues. CDR3 nucleotide sequence: TGTGCCAGCTCACGCGACAGCTACGAGCAGTACTTC. It encodes CASSRDSYEQYF.

The chain links TRBV20-1 to TRBJ2-7; D gene unclear. Between the trimmed V and J ends, which lost 0 bases and 2 bases, there was a span of 14 bases. Per the germline V gene, CDR1 is DFQATT and CDR2 is SNEGSKA (reference sequence). The CDR3 is 15 residues long. In DNA form, the CDR3 reads TGCAGTGCTAGAGATGGGCGCAGCCCTGCCTACGAGCAGTACTTC. It yields the protein CSARDGRSPAYEQYF.

J is TRBJ2-7 and V is TRBV12-5; D is ambiguous. Germline V gives CDR1 LGHNT, CDR2 FRNRAP. Trimming took 1 base from V and 5 from J, leaving 12 bases between them. This CDR3 has 14 amino acids. CDR3 amino acids: CASGLGRLTHEQYF. Here the CDR3 DNA reads TGTGCTAGTGGTTTGGGCCGCCTGACTCACGAGCAGTACTTC.

This clonotype was found once. This rearrangement joins TRBV28 to TRBJ1-1; TRBD1 matches 11 bases. The germline CDR1 and CDR2 sequences are MDHEN and SYDVKM. J lost 4 bases, V lost 6 bases, and 4 bases had no gene match. The CDR3 totals 14 residues. The CDR3 region has the DNA TGTGCCAGCAGGGACAGGGGGCTGAGCACTGAAGCTTTCTTT. As protein: CASRDRGLSTEAFF.

This clonotype was detected a few times. This sequence joins TRBV24-1 and TRBJ2-7; 8 bases are a match to TRBD2. After removal of 1 base from V and 3 bases from J, the junction contained 13 bases not matched to a gene. The CDR3 length is 18 residues. From germline, CDR1 is KGHDR and CDR2 SFDVKD. CDR3 sequence reads: CATSDFRGGHPGDYEQYF. The CDR3 DNA reads as TGTGCCACCAGTGATTTTCGGGGGGGGCACCCTGGGGACTACGAGCAGTACTTC.

This chain connects TRBV3-1 to TRBJ2-7; 7 bases match TRBD2. There are 15 residues in the CDR3. V was clipped by 0 bases and J by 3 bases; unmatched bases: 5. The V gene's germline CDR1 is LGHDT and CDR2 YNNKEL (reference sequence). This chain's CDR3 is CASSQEGLTHYEQYF. As DNA, the CDR3 is TGTGCCAGCAGCCAAGAGGGACTAACCCACTACGAGCAGTACTTC.

The J gene is TRBJ1-1, the V gene TRBV6-5; D uncertain. V was trimmed by 0 bases and J by 4 bases, leaving 15 bases between them. CDR3 length: 16 residues. Looked up from germline, CDR1 is MNHEY and CDR2 is SVGAGI. CDR3 nucleotide sequence: TGTGCCAGCAGTTACTCGACGGCAGCCCGGATCACTGAAGCTTTCTTT. The encoded protein is CASSYSTAARITEAFF.

This clonotype was seen more than once but under ten times. This chain joins TRBV11-2 and TRBJ2-5; D unclear. From germline, CDR1 is SGHAT and CDR2 FQNNGV. This CDR3 has 11 amino acids. Trimming pared 6 bases from V and 5 bases from J, leaving 7 bases between. CDR3 coding DNA: TGTGCCAGCAGACTGGGGGAGACCCAGTACTTC. Translation: CASRLGETQYF.

This clonotype was detected only a few times. The rearrangement uses TRBV6-6 and TRBJ1-5; no reliable D call. Between the trimmed V and J ends, which lost 2 bases and 4 bases, there was a span of 6 bases. Germline V gene sequence: CDR1 MNHNY, CDR2 SVGAGI (reference sequence). The CDR3 is 13 amino acids. The CDR3 region has the DNA TGTGCCAGCAGTTACAAGTCGAATCAGCCCCAGCATTTT. It codes for CASSYKSNQPQHF.

V and J are TRBV9 and TRBJ2-7; perhaps TRBD2 as D (5 bases). Germline V gene lookup returns CDR1 SGDLS and CDR2 YYNGEE. Trimming took off 0 bases at V and 5 bases at J, with 15 bases between the two ends. This CDR3 region has 15 residues. As DNA, the CDR3 is TGTGCCAGCAGCGTAGGAGGGCGAGTCGGCCACGAGCAGTACTTC. Amino acids: CASSVGGRVGHEQYF. Supplemented by reference TRBV9 and TRBJ2-7, the full variable domain reads DSGVTQTPKHLITATGQRVTLRCSPRSGDLSVYWYQQSLDQGLQFLIQYYNGEERAKGNILERFSAQQFPDLHSELNLSSLELGDSALYFCASSVGGRVGHEQYFGPGTRLTVT.

This clonotype was counted only a few times. The chain joins TRBV29-1 to TRBJ2-7, with 11 bases matching TRBD1. There are 11 residues in the CDR3. CDR1 and CDR2 from the germline V gene are SQVTM and ANQGSEA. DNA of the CDR3: TGCGGTGGGACAGGGGGCTACGAGCAGTACTTC. Its protein product is CGGTGGYEQYF.

V gene TRBV12-3 or TRBV12-4 combines with J gene TRBJ2-3, with D uncertain. This CDR3 is 12 amino acids long. V shed 5 bases and J shed 0 bases, with 3 bases lying between them. CDR3 in DNA: TGTGCCAGCAGTGACAGCACAGATACGCAGTATTTT. It specifies CASSDSTDTQYF.